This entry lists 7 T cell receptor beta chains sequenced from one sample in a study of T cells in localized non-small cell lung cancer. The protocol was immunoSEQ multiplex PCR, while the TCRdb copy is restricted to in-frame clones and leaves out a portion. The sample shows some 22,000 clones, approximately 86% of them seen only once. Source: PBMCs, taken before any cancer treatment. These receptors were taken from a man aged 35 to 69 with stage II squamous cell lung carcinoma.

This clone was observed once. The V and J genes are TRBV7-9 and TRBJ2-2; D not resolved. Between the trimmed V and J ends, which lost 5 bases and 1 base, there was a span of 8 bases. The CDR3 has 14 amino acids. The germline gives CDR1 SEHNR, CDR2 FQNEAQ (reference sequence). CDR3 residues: CASSPDMNTGELFF. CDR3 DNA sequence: TGTGCCAGCAGCCCCGACATGAACACCGGGGAGCTGTTTTTT.

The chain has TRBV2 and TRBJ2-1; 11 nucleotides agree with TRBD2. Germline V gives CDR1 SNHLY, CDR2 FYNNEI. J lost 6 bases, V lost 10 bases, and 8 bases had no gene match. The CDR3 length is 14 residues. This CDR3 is CATLLAGAGNEQFF. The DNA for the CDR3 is TGTGCCACCCTACTAGCGGGAGCGGGCAATGAGCAGTTCTTC.

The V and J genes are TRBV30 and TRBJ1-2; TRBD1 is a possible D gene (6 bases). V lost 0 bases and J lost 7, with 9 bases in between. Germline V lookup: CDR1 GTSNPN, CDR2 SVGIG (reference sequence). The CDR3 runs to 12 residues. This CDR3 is CAWSVGGFGYTF. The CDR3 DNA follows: TGTGCCTGGAGTGTAGGGGGGTTTGGCTACACCTTC.

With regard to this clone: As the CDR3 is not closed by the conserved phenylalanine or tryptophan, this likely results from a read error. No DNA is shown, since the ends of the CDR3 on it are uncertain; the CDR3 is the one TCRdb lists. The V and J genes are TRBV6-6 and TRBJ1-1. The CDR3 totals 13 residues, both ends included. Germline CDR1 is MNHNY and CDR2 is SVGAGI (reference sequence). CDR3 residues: CASSYSNGGLRFL.

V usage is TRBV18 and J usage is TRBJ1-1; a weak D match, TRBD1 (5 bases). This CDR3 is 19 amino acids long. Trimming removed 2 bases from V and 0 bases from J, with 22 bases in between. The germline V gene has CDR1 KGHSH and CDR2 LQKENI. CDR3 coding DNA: TGTGCCAGCTCACCAATGGAGGGACTGCCTACAAGAATGAACACTGAAGCTTTCTTT. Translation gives CASSPMEGLPTRMNTEAFF.

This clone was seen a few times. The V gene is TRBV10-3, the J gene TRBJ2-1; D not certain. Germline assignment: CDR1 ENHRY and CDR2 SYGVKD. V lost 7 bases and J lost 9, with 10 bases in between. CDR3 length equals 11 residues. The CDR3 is CAITEGGEQFF. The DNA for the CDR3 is TGTGCCATCACTGAAGGCGGTGAGCAGTTCTTC.

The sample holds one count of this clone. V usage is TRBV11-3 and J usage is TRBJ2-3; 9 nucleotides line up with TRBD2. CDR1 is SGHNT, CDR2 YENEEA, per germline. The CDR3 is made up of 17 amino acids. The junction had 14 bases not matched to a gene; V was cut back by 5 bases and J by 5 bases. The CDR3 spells CASSRGLAGPVGDTQYF. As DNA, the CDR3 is TGTGCCAGCAGCAGAGGGCTAGCGGGACCGGTTGGAGATACGCAGTATTTT.